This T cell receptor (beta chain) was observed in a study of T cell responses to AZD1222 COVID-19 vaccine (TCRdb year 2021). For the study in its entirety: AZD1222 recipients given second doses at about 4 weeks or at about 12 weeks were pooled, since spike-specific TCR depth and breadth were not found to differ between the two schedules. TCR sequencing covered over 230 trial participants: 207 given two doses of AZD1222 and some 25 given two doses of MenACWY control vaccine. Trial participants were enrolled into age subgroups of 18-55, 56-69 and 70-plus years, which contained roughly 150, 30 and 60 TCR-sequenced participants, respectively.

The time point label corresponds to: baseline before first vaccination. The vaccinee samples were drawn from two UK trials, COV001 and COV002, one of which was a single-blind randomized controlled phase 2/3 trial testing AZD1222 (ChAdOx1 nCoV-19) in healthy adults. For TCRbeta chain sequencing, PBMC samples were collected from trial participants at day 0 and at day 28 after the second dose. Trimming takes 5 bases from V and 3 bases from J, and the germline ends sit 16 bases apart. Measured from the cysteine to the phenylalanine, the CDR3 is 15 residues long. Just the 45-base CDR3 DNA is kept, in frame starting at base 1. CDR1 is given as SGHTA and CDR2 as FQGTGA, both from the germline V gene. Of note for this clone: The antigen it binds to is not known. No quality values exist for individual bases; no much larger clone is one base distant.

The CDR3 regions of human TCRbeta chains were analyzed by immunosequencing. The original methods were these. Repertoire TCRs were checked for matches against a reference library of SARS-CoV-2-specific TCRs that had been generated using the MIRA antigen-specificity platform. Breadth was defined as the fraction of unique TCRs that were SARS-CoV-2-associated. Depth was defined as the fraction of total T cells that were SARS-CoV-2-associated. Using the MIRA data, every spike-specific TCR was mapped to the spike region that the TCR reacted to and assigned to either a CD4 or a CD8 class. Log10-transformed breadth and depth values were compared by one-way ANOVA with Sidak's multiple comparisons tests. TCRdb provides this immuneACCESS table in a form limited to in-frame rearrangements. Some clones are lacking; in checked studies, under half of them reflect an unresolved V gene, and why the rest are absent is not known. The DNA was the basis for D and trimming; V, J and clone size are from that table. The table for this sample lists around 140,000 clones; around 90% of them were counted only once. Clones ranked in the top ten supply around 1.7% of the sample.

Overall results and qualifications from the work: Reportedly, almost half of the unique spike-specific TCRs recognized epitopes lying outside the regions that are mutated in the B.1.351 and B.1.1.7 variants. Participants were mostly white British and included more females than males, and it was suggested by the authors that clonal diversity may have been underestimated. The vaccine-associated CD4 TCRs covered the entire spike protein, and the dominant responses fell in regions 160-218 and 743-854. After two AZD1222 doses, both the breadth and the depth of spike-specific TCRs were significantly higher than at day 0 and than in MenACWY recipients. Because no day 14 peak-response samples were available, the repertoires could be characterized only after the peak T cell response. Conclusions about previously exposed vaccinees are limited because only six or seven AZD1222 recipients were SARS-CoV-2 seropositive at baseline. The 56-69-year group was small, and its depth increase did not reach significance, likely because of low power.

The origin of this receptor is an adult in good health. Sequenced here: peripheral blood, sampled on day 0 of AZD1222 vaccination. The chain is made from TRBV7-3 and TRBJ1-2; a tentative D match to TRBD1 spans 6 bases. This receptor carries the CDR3 CASSPYRVSDYGYTF. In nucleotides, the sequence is TGTGCCAGCAGCCCCTACAGGGTGTCAGACTATGGCTACACCTTC. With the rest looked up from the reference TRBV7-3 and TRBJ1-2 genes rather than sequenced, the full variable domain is GAGVSQTPSNKVTEKGKYVELRCDPISGHTALYWYRQSLGQGPEFLIYFQGTGAADDSGLPNDRFFAVRPEGSVSTLKIQRTERGDSAVYLCASSPYRVSDYGYTFGSGTRLTVV.